Following are 17 T cell receptor beta chains from one sample sequenced in a study of sequential checkpoint blockade in melanoma. Treatment reported: randomized to nivolumab then ipilimumab (arm A) or the reverse (arm B). Measured with immunoSEQ multiplex PCR; TCRdb has only the in-frame clones, and not every one. The repertoire holds 25,000 to 30,000 clones, with over 80% as singletons. Sequenced material: CD8+ T cells sorted from blood (inferred from file names), taken from a patient given nivolumab and ipilimumab in sequence. These receptors were collected from a human donor with melanoma.

This chain links TRBV4-2 with TRBJ1-1; D is perhaps TRBD1 (6 bases). CDR3 length: 13 amino acids. The germline V gene has CDR1 LGHNA and CDR2 YNFKEQ. V was clipped by 3 bases and J by 4 bases, with 9 bases between them. For the CDR3, the DNA is TGTGCCAGCAGCCAGCAGGGGCGCACTGAAGCTTTCTTT. Translation: CASSQQGRTEAFF.

V and J are TRBV9 and TRBJ2-7; 14 nucleotides agree with TRBD2. Germline assignment: CDR1 SGDLS and CDR2 YYNGEE. The CDR3 is made up of 17 amino acids. V lost 3 bases, J lost 1 base, and 6 bases stayed unmatched. CDR3 nucleotides: TGTGCCAGCAGCGCCGGGACTAGCGGGAGCCTTTCCTACGAGCAGTACTTC. Translating gives CASSAGTSGSLSYEQYF.

V gene TRBV7-2 combines with J gene TRBJ1-1; D gene ambiguous. Trimming left V 2 bases short and J 7 bases short, with 14 bases between. CDR1 SGHTA and CDR2 FQGNSA come from the germline V gene. The CDR3 has 14 amino acids. The CDR3: CASSLTGGGHEAFF. CDR3 in DNA: TGTGCCAGCAGCTTAACCGGCGGCGGGCATGAAGCTTTCTTT. Together with reference TRBV7-2 and TRBJ1-1, the CDR3 gives the full variable domain: GAGVSQSPSNKVTEKGKDVELRCDPISGHTALYWYRQSLGQGLEFLIYFQGNSAPDKSGLPSDRFSAERTGGSVSTLTIQRTQQEDSAVYLCASSLTGGGHEAFFGQGTRLTVV.

The chain recombines TRBV18 with TRBJ1-2, with D possibly TRBD1 on 6 matching bases. The CDR3 runs to 15 residues. V was cut by 4 bases and J by 8 bases, with 20 bases left in between. Germline V gene lookup returns CDR1 KGHSH and CDR2 LQKENI. This CDR3 reads CASSHTDRPEGGYTF. CDR3 nucleotide sequence: TGTGCCAGCTCACACACAGACAGGCCCGAGGGGGGCTACACCTTC.

The chain recombines TRBV29-1 with TRBJ2-1; D is perhaps TRBD2 (6 bases). Looked up from germline, CDR1 is SQVTM and CDR2 is ANQGSEA. The V and J ends lost 1 base and 1 base respectively, with 17 bases between them. The CDR3 covers 17 residues. The CDR3 nucleotides are TGCAGCGTTGAAGCTGGGGGGACCATTCTGTCCTACAATGAGCAGTTCTTC. This encodes CSVEAGGTILSYNEQFF.

The chain employs TRBV20-1 and TRBJ1-1; no clear D. The CDR3 is 11 amino acids. Trimming stripped 8 bases from V and 1 base from J, with 8 bases between. In germline, CDR1 is DFQATT, CDR2 SNEGSKA (reference sequence). The CDR3 sequence: CSTYQNTEAFF. For the CDR3, the DNA is TGCAGTACATACCAGAACACTGAAGCTTTCTTT.

The chain uses TRBV2 and TRBJ1-4, with D perhaps matching TRBD1 (5 bases). The germline V and J ends were trimmed by 8 bases and 3 bases, with 13 bases remaining between them. The germline gives CDR1 SNHLY, CDR2 FYNNEI. CDR3 length: 14 amino acids. CDR3 sequence: CASQSEGANEKLFF. The CDR3, as DNA: TGTGCCAGCCAATCGGAAGGGGCTAATGAAAAACTGTTTTTT.

The chain links TRBV7-9 to TRBJ2-1; 13 bases fit TRBD2. This CDR3 spans 15 amino acids. Unmatched junction bases numbered 3, after V lost 5 bases and J lost 5 bases. Germline V gene data show CDR1 as SEHNR and CDR2 as FQNEAQ (reference sequence). DNA for the CDR3: TGTGCCAGCAGCCTACTAGCGGGGGGGAACAATGAGCAGTTCTTC. Its translation is CASSLLAGGNNEQFF.

This clone was detected once. Mismatch with germline at one junction end may stem from a read error. V is TRBV5-1 and J is TRBJ1-2; weak D call: TRBD1 (5 bases). Germline V gene lookup returns CDR1 SGHRS and CDR2 YFSETQ. This CDR3 region has 13 residues. The CDR3 sequence is CASSLEGDYGHTF. The CDR3 DNA is TGCGCCAGCAGCTTGGAAGGGGACTATGGCCACACCTTC.

This chain joins TRBV7-9 and TRBJ2-1; D gene uncertain. V shed 5 bases and J shed 8 bases, with 13 bases lying between them. CDR1 SEHNR and CDR2 FQNEAQ come from the germline V gene (reference sequence). There are 13 residues in the CDR3. For the CDR3, the DNA is TGTGCCAGCAGCCCACCAGCGTCCCATGAGCAGTTCTTC. Its translation is CASSPPASHEQFF. Using reference TRBV7-9 and TRBJ2-1 for the parts outside the CDR3, the full variable domain is DTGVSQNPRHKITKRGQNVTFRCDPISEHNRLYWYRQTLGQGPEFLTYFQNEAQLEKSRLLSDRFSAERPKGSFSTLEIQRTEQGDSAMYLCASSPPASHEQFFGPGTRLTVL.

The gene calls are TRBV16 and TRBJ2-7; a weak D match, TRBD2 (5 bases). Per germline, CDR1 KGHSY and CDR2 FQNENV. The CDR3 is 14 residues long. Trimming removed 4 bases from V and 5 bases from J, with 15 bases in between. In nucleotides, the CDR3 is TGTGCCAGCAGCCGACTCCCCGGGGAAAACGAGCAGTACTTC. This gives the protein CASSRLPGENEQYF.

This chain uses TRBV9 with TRBJ1-2; D perhaps matches TRBD1 (5 bases). This CDR3 region has 14 residues. Germline loops: CDR1 SGDLS, CDR2 YYNGEE. Trimming removed 0 bases at V and 5 bases at J, with 11 bases between. In DNA form, the CDR3 reads TGTGCCAGCAGCGTAGAAGGGGAAGGGTATGGCTACACCTTC. Its translation: CASSVEGEGYGYTF.

CDR3 nucleotides: TGTGCCAGCAGCCAGCCGGGACAGCCCTACGAGCAGTACTTC. Its protein product is CASSQPGQPYEQYF. The chain links TRBV7-9 to TRBJ2-7; 7 bases are a match to TRBD1. The CDR3 is 14 amino acids. Trimming took 5 bases from V and 2 from J; bases not matched to a gene: 6. Germline loops: CDR1 SEHNR, CDR2 FQNEAQ (reference sequence).

This clone was seen only once. The chain is built from TRBV9 and TRBJ2-7; 7 bases are a match to TRBD2. Trimming at V came to 4 bases and at J to 7 bases, leaving 14 bases not matched to a gene. The CDR3 runs 15 residues. Per the germline V gene, CDR1 is SGDLS and CDR2 is YYNGEE. CDR3: CASSRGWGGTVEQYF. In DNA form, the CDR3 reads TGTGCCAGCAGCCGAGGGTGGGGGGGTACCGTAGAGCAGTACTTC. The variable domain in full, completed from reference TRBV9 and TRBJ2-7, reads DSGVTQTPKHLITATGQRVTLRCSPRSGDLSVYWYQQSLDQGLQFLIQYYNGEERAKGNILERFSAQQFPDLHSELNLSSLELGDSALYFCASSRGWGGTVEQYFGPGTRLTVT.

The chain couples TRBV5-8 to TRBJ2-1; 8 bases agree with TRBD2. There are 15 residues in the CDR3. Germline V gene lookup returns CDR1 SGHTS and CDR2 YDEGEE. The V gene end was trimmed by 0 bases and the J gene end by 3 bases; junction bases not matched to a gene: 2. This chain's CDR3 is CASSLAGGLYNEQFF. CDR3 nucleotide sequence: TGTGCCAGCAGCTTGGCGGGGGGGCTCTACAATGAGCAGTTCTTC.

This chain links TRBV5-4 with TRBJ2-1; TRBD2 aligns across 10 bases. V lost 4 bases, J lost 5 bases, and 6 bases stayed unmatched. Germline CDR1 SGHNT, CDR2 YYREEE (reference sequence). The CDR3 totals 15 residues. The CDR3 DNA reads TGTGCCAGCAGCACCGGGACTAGCGTAAACAATGAGCAGTTCTTC. Encoded protein: CASSTGTSVNNEQFF. Full variable domain (remainder filled in from reference TRBV5-4 and TRBJ2-1): ETGVTQSPTHLIKTRGQQVTLRCSSQSGHNTVSWYQQALGQGPQFIFQYYREEENGRGNFPPRFSGLQFPNYSSELNVNALELDDSALYLCASSTGTSVNNEQFFGPGTRLTVL.

The chain couples TRBV9 to TRBJ1-1; D uncertain. This CDR3 is built from 13 residues. The germline V gene has CDR1 SGDLS and CDR2 YYNGEE. V was clipped by 3 bases and J by 2 bases, with 8 bases between them. CDR3 protein: CASSAAFNTEAFF. The CDR3 DNA reads TGTGCCAGCAGCGCCGCGTTTAACACTGAAGCTTTCTTT.